This T cell receptor (beta chain) was identified during a study of post-analysis software for immune sequencing data. Study-wide context: The study covered relapsing-remitting, secondary progressive and progressive-relapsing courses of multiple sclerosis. Findings of the study overall: Patients carried five TRBV segments more frequently than controls did, and TRBV5-6, TRBV5-1 and TRBV20-1 were among them. Pronounced co-clustering by F measure was evident among identically batched samples. Multiple sclerosis was associated with a significant reduction in normalized Chao1 diversity relative to controls.

Tagging with unique molecular identifiers was a feature of the TCR beta cDNA libraries. Starting from roughly 1.1 to 9.2 million T cells, the study yielded hundreds of thousands of cDNA molecules. Each CDR3 protein gets one entry after TCRdb re-called the PCR reads with MiXCR. The sample has hundreds of thousands of distinct CDR3 sequences, approximately 60% seen once. V shed 4 bases and J shed 0 bases, with 13 bases lying between them. The germline V gene encodes CDR1 SGHRS and CDR2 YFSETQ. The CDR3 covers 16 residues. With respect to this clonotype: Antigen: not known.

Sequenced input: blood. The genes are TRBV5-1 and TRBJ2-2; D possibly matches TRBD1 or TRBD2 (6 bases each). The clonotype was recovered from a girl aged 2-9 years with multiple sclerosis. CDR3 in DNA: TGCGCCAGCAGCGTTCTCGGGGGCCCGAACACCGGGGAGCTGTTTTTT. It yields the protein CASSVLGGPNTGELFF.